Listed below are T cell receptor beta chains from one sample, sequenced in a study of follicular helper T cells after annual influenza vaccination. Profiling relied on immunoSEQ multiplex PCR, and the TCRdb table lists in-frame clones only, not all of them. The sample lists approximately 9,800 clones; around four fifths were seen once. Sample: CXCR5- memory CD4+ T cells sorted from blood, taken 7 days after influenza vaccination. These receptors were collected from an adult who received the influenza vaccine. CDR3s include the opening cysteine and the closing phenylalanine or tryptophan. The D gene is left open where the match is weak. Clone size appears in some rows only: once, few, many, or a class for an expanded clone.

>NA|TRBJ2-3|NA|TRBV7-6
CASSSGEGLLSTDTQYF
TGTGCCAGCAGCTCCGGTGAGGGACTTTTGAGCACAGATACGCAGTATTTT
>NA|TRBJ1-4|few|TRBV2
CASSESEKLFF
TGTGCCAGCAGTGAGTCGGAAAAACTGTTTTTT
>NA|TRBJ2-3|NA|TRBV30
CAWTEGISTDTQYF
TGTGCCTGGACCGAGGGGATAAGCACAGATACGCAGTATTTT
>NA|TRBJ2-1|NA|TRBV5-1
CASSFPPGAHYNEQFF
TGCGCCAGCAGCTTCCCCCCAGGGGCCCACTACAATGAGCAGTTCTTC
>NA|TRBJ1-4|NA|TRBV11-2
CASSQGAFYEKLFF
TGTGCCAGCAGCCAGGGTGCGTTTTATGAAAAACTGTTTTTT
>NA|TRBJ1-5|few|TRBV11-2
CASSFGRRNQPQHF
TGTGCCAGCAGCTTCGGCAGACGCAATCAGCCCCAGCATTTT
>TRBD2|TRBJ2-4|NA|TRBV7-3
CASSPGGLAVAKNIQYF
TGTGCCAGCAGCCCGGGCGGTCTAGCGGTAGCCAAAAACATTCAGTACTTC
>TRBD2|TRBJ2-7|NA|TRBV7-2
CASSRLVAGQGEQYF
TGTGCCAGCAGCCGACTGGTAGCGGGGCAAGGGGAGCAGTACTTC
>NA|TRBJ2-3|once|TRBV7-8
CASSPAQRPVDTQYF
TGTGCCAGCAGCCCTGCGCAACGGCCCGTAGATACGCAGTATTTT
>NA|TRBJ1-5|once|TRBV28
CASSFIARSGNQPQHF
TGTGCCAGCAGTTTTATAGCCAGGTCGGGCAATCAGCCCCAGCATTTT
>TRBD1|TRBJ2-5|NA|TRBV2
CASSEPDRALSVQYF
TGTGCCAGCAGTGAGCCAGACAGGGCCCTATCGGTCCAGTACTTC
>NA|TRBJ1-1|few|TRBV4-1
CASSQTGQFEAFF
TGCGCCAGCAGCCAGACCGGGCAGTTTGAAGCTTTCTTT
>TRBD1|TRBJ1-5|NA|TRBV6-5
CASRTGDQPQHF
TGTGCCAGCAGGACAGGGGATCAGCCCCAGCATTTT
>TRBD1|TRBJ1-4|NA|TRBV19
CATPRAQGYEKLFF
TGTGCCACCCCTCGGGCACAGGGGTATGAAAAACTGTTTTTT
>TRBD1|TRBJ1-1|NA|TRBV30
CAWSALRGRTEAFF
TGTGCCTGGAGTGCGCTCAGGGGGAGGACTGAAGCTTTCTTT
>NA|TRBJ1-1|NA|TRBV7-2
CASSLAGVLNTEAFF
TGTGCCAGCAGCTTAGCAGGGGTCCTGAACACTGAAGCTTTCTTT
>TRBD1|TRBJ1-2|few|TRBV9
CASSAAAGGKYYGYTF
TGTGCCAGCAGCGCAGCTGCAGGGGGCAAGTACTATGGCTACACCTTC
>NA|TRBJ1-6|few|TRBV2
CASSLTVPRNSPLHF
TGTGCCAGCAGTTTGACAGTTCCTCGGAATTCACCCCTCCACTTT
>TRBD1|TRBJ1-1|once|TRBV5-1
CASSLRQGLNTEAFF
TGCGCCAGCAGCTTGCGACAGGGTCTGAACACTGAAGCTTTCTTT
>TRBD1|TRBJ2-1|NA|TRBV6-5
CASSWDRGLDEQFF
TGTGCCAGCAGTTGGGACAGGGGACTGGATGAGCAGTTCTTC
>TRBD2|TRBJ2-1|once|TRBV29-1
CSGPRGDEQFF
TGCAGCGGTCCGCGGGGGGATGAGCAGTTCTTC
>NA|TRBJ2-7|NA|TRBV11-2
CASSLDGQGSVHEQYF
TGTGCCAGCAGCTTAGATGGCCAGGGGTCAGTACACGAGCAGTACTTC
>NA|TRBJ1-3|once|TRBV6-1
CASSEIRVPIPGNTIYF
TGTGCCAGCAGTGAAATCCGTGTCCCAATCCCTGGAAACACCATATATTTT
>NA|TRBJ1-2|NA|TRBV14
CASSQGLWESYTF
TGTGCCAGCAGCCAAGGCCTATGGGAGAGCTACACCTTC
>NA|TRBJ1-5|NA|TRBV5-6
CASSFTPNQPQHF
TGTGCCAGCAGTTTCACTCCTAATCAGCCCCAGCATTTT
>NA|TRBJ2-1|NA|TRBV6-1
CASSEPERYNEQFF
TGTGCCAGCAGTGAACCGGAAAGGTACAATGAGCAGTTCTTC
>TRBD2|TRBJ2-3|NA|TRBV9
CASSVVPRGGTDTQYF
TGTGCCAGCAGCGTAGTCCCCCGGGGGGGCACAGATACGCAGTATTTT
>NA|TRBJ2-2|NA|TRBV11-2
CASSLDTGELFF
TGTGCCAGCAGCTTAGACACCGGGGAGCTGTTTTTT
>TRBD2|TRBJ2-5|NA|TRBV2
CASGLAGGQETQYF
TGTGCCAGCGGACTAGCGGGGGGCCAAGAGACCCAGTACTTC
>NA|TRBJ2-5|NA|TRBV10-2
CASSEAATQYF
TGCGCCAGCAGTGAAGCTGCGACCCAGTACTTC